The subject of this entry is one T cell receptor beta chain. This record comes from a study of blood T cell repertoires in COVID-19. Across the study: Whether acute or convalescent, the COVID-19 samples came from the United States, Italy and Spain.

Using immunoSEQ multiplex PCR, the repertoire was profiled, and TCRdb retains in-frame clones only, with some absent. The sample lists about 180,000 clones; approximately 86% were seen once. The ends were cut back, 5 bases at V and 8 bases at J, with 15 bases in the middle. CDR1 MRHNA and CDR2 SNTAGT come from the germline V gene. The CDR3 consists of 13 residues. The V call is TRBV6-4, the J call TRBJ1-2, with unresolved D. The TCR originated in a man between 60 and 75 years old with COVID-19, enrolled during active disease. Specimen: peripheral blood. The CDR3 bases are TGTGCCAGCAGTCTTTTTCTAGGAGGGGGCTACACCTTC. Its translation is CASSLFLGGGYTF.